A single sample gave rise to the 27 T cell receptor beta chains below, sequenced in a study of response to subunit inactivated influenza vaccine. MiXCR, run by TCRdb on the RT-PCR reads, gives a single entry per CDR3 protein. This sample has 560,000 or so distinct CDR3 sequences, with approximately 7.1% found just once. Source: PBMCs from blood, taken 23 to 25 months after vaccination. The receptor set was obtained from a man aged 45 to 75 who received an inactivated influenza vaccine.

This clonotype was seen ten or more times. The V and J genes are TRBV7-3 and TRBJ2-3, with 11 bases that match TRBD2. The trim removed 2 bases at V and 4 bases at J, leaving 2 bases unmatched. CDR1 SGHTA and CDR2 FQGTGA come from the germline V gene. This CDR3 comprises 15 residues. CDR3 protein: CASSLLAGGPDTQYF. Written as DNA, the CDR3 is TGTGCCAGCAGCTTACTAGCGGGAGGCCCAGATACGCAGTATTTT.

This clonotype was picked up a small number of times. The chain joins TRBV28 to TRBJ2-1, with 14 bases matching TRBD2. This CDR3 comprises 17 residues. The V segment lost 6 bases and the J segment 3 bases; nucleotides outside the gene matches: 7. CDR1 is MDHEN, CDR2 SYDVKM, per germline. CDR3: CASRPGLAGVVYNEQFF. The CDR3 coding sequence is TGTGCCAGCAGGCCGGGACTAGCGGGGGTAGTCTACAATGAGCAGTTCTTC.

The chain has TRBV20-1 and TRBJ2-5; D is unclear. Trimming took off 6 bases at V and 4 bases at J, with 9 bases between the two ends. This CDR3 comprises 11 residues. Germline assignment: CDR1 DFQATT and CDR2 SNEGSKA (reference sequence). The CDR3: CSASMIETQYF. CDR3 nucleotide sequence: TGCAGTGCATCGATGATAGAGACCCAGTACTTC.

The table lists this clonotype with many counts. V usage is TRBV5-1 and J usage is TRBJ2-3; D is ambiguous. This CDR3 has 16 amino acids. V was pared by 5 bases and J by 0 bases, with 16 bases between. Germline values: CDR1 SGHRS, CDR2 YFSETQ. In nucleotides, the CDR3 is TGCGCCAGCAGTCGGGCCCTGATAGGTAGCACAGATACGCAGTATTTT. Amino acids: CASSRALIGSTDTQYF.

The V call is TRBV9, the J call TRBJ2-5, with 8 bases identical to TRBD1. CDR3 length: 15 amino acids. CDR1 SGDLS and CDR2 YYNGEE come from the germline V gene. V trimming: 3 bases; J trimming: 4 bases; junction bases outside the gene matches: 8. The CDR3 region has the DNA TGTGCCAGCAGCGCTGCAGGGGGCTTAATAGAGACCCAGTACTTC. Protein product: CASSAAGGLIETQYF.

This clonotype appeared a few times. This chain uses TRBV28 with TRBJ2-7, with D possibly TRBD2 on 5 matching bases. The CDR3 has 13 residues. V was pared by 6 bases and J by 2 bases, with 11 bases between. Germline CDR1 MDHEN, CDR2 SYDVKM. The CDR3 is CASRTAGAYEQYF. Written as DNA, the CDR3 is TGTGCCAGCAGGACTGCGGGCGCCTACGAGCAGTACTTC. Supplemented by reference TRBV28 and TRBJ2-7, the full variable domain reads DVKVTQSSRYLVKRTGEKVFLECVQDMDHENMFWYRQDPGLGLRLIYFSYDVKMKEKGDIPEGYSVSREKKERFSLILESASTNQTSMYLCASRTAGAYEQYFGPGTRLTVT.

The chain couples TRBV20-1 to TRBJ1-2; 10 nucleotides match TRBD1. This CDR3 is 15 amino acids long. From germline, CDR1 is DFQATT and CDR2 SNEGSKA (reference sequence). Trimming removed 0 bases from V and 2 bases from J; junction bases left unmatched: 3. The CDR3 DNA sequence: TGCAGTGCTAGAGAGACAGGGGGCCCAAACTATGGCTACACCTTC. Protein: CSARETGGPNYGYTF.

This clonotype was seen a handful of times. The chain combines TRBV10-3 with TRBJ1-2, with TRBD1 as a possible D gene (5 bases). The CDR3 is made up of 14 amino acids. From germline, CDR1 is ENHRY and CDR2 SYGVKD. V gave up 5 bases and J gave up 8 bases, with 18 bases separating them. CDR3 bases: TGTGCCATCAGTCTCTGGGACGGGAAAGAGGGCTACACCTTC. This translates into CAISLWDGKEGYTF.

Here the CDR3 reads CASSPDPNYGYTF. The CDR3 nucleotides read TGTGCCAGCAGCCCGGACCCTAACTATGGCTACACCTTC. V is TRBV7-9 and J is TRBJ1-2; D is uncertain. The CDR3 extends over 13 amino acids. Per germline, CDR1 SEHNR and CDR2 FQNEAQ (reference sequence). With 5 bases removed from V and 0 bases from J, the gap between germline ends came to 7 bases.

DNA of the CDR3: TGTGCCAGCAGAGGATTAGGGGATGTGGGCTATGGCTACACCTTC. It yields the protein CASRGLGDVGYGYTF. This rearrangement joins TRBV12-3 or TRBV12-4 to TRBJ1-2; weak D call: TRBD1 (5 bases). The CDR3 length is 15 residues. The V end was cut by 6 bases, the J end by 4 bases, with 18 bases between.

A few counts support this clonotype. V and J are TRBV5-4 and TRBJ2-7; TRBD2 agrees at 9 bases. V dropped 1 base and J dropped 3; count of bases not matched to a gene: 5. The CDR3 is 15 residues long. Germline CDR1 is SGHNT and CDR2 is YYREEE (reference sequence). The CDR3 sequence is CASSLQAGGNYEQYF. In nucleotides, the CDR3 is TGTGCCAGCAGCTTGCAAGCGGGGGGTAACTACGAGCAGTACTTC.

The rearrangement links TRBV20-1 to TRBJ2-7; the D is unclear. Germline lookup yields CDR1 DFQATT and CDR2 SNEGSKA (reference sequence). The ends were cut back, 0 bases at V and 2 bases at J, with 11 bases in the middle. The CDR3 loop spans 14 amino acids. In DNA form, the CDR3 reads TGCAGTGCTAGAGACCAGGAGTTTACCTACGAGCAGTACTTC. Amino acid sequence: CSARDQEFTYEQYF.

The chain links TRBV3-1 to TRBJ2-7, with TRBD2 identical over 10 bases. Per germline, CDR1 LGHDT and CDR2 YNNKEL (reference sequence). There are 16 residues in the CDR3. The ends lost 4 bases at V and 2 bases at J; junction bases unmatched: 8. CDR3 residues: CASSPRLAGPPYEQYF. The CDR3, as DNA: TGTGCCAGCAGCCCCCGACTAGCGGGCCCTCCCTACGAGCAGTACTTC.

This clonotype was seen more than once but under ten times. The chain uses TRBV20-1 and TRBJ2-2; 7 positions agree with TRBD2. Per the germline V gene, CDR1 is DFQATT and CDR2 is SNEGSKA (reference sequence). This CDR3 comprises 15 residues. Germline trimming cut 6 bases from V and 1 base from J; bases unmatched to any gene: 8. CDR3 in DNA: TGCAGTGCCAACGGCCCTAGCGGGAACACCGGGGAGCTGTTTTTT. It yields the protein CSANGPSGNTGELFF.

This clonotype was seen at least ten times. The J gene is TRBJ1-5, the V gene TRBV7-2; TRBD1 might be the D (5 bases). Germline loops: CDR1 SGHTA, CDR2 FQGNSA. This CDR3 comprises 15 residues. V was pared by 1 base and J by 2 bases, with 9 bases between. CDR3 sequence reads: CASSLGSGGNQPQHF. In DNA, the CDR3 is TGTGCCAGCAGCTTAGGGTCGGGGGGCAATCAGCCCCAGCATTTT.

This clonotype has more than one count but fewer than ten. The chain carries TRBV12-3 or TRBV12-4 and TRBJ1-3; D possibly corresponds to TRBD1 (5 bases). V lost 7 bases and J 3 bases, leaving 19 bases between the germline ends. There are 16 residues in the CDR3. CDR3 protein: CASTPGGVIFGNTIYF. The CDR3 DNA reads as TGTGCCAGCACCCCGGGGGGGGTAATCTTTGGAAACACCATATATTTT.

This clonotype has a count of ten or more. The genes are TRBV2 and TRBJ1-5; D is unclear. The CDR3 spans 15 residues. The germline V gene encodes CDR1 SNHLY and CDR2 FYNNEI. The germline V and J ends were trimmed by 2 bases and 2 bases, with 10 bases remaining between them. CDR3 in amino acids: CASSELAGRNQPQHF. The CDR3 nucleotides read TGTGCCAGCAGTGAATTAGCAGGTCGCAATCAGCCCCAGCATTTT.

The chain carries TRBV20-1 and TRBJ2-2; 10 positions match TRBD2. The V gene's germline CDR1 is DFQATT and CDR2 SNEGSKA (reference sequence). The CDR3 runs 13 residues. The ends lost 6 bases at V and 5 bases at J; junction bases unmatched: 3. The CDR3 here is CSAIAGGTGELFF. The CDR3 DNA follows: TGCAGTGCAATAGCGGGGGGTACCGGGGAGCTGTTTTTT.

This clonotype showed up just a few times. The chain has TRBV9 and TRBJ2-1; a weak D match, TRBD2 (5 bases). The CDR3 loop spans 19 amino acids. Trimming stripped 0 bases from V and 7 bases from J, with 26 bases between. CDR1 SGDLS and CDR2 YYNGEE come from the germline V gene. In nucleotides, the CDR3 is TGTGCCAGCAGCGTAGTTTCGGTGGGGTGGGAGCTCGGGGTAAATGAGCAGTTCTTC. It codes for CASSVVSVGWELGVNEQFF.

The table lists this clonotype with a few counts. The chain uses TRBV4-3 and TRBJ1-4; the D is unclear. V was pared by 0 bases and J by 0 bases, with 14 bases between. Germline V gene lookup returns CDR1 LGHNA and CDR2 YSLEER. The CDR3 contains 18 residues. The CDR3: CASSQDGEHLATNEKLFF. Here the CDR3 DNA reads TGCGCCAGCAGCCAAGATGGTGAGCACCTCGCAACTAATGAAAAACTGTTTTTT.

The rearrangement links TRBV12-3 or TRBV12-4 to TRBJ2-7; 10 bases match TRBD2. After removal of 4 bases from V and 4 bases from J, the junction contained 7 bases not matched to a gene. The CDR3 covers 15 residues. Written as DNA, the CDR3 is TGTGCCAGCAGTTCGTCACTAGCGGGATTGTACGAGCAGTACTTC. Protein sequence: CASSSSLAGLYEQYF.

This clonotype was detected a few times. The chain links TRBV6-1 to TRBJ2-1; TRBD1 or TRBD2 may be the D gene (6 bases each). Germline lookup yields CDR1 MNHNS and CDR2 SASEGT. This CDR3 has 15 amino acids. V lost 6 bases, J lost 4 bases, and 16 bases lay in between. CDR3 protein: CASSQGGFLYNEQFF. CDR3 coding DNA: TGTGCCAGCAGCCAAGGGGGGTTCCTATACAATGAGCAGTTCTTC.

V usage is TRBV29-1 and J usage is TRBJ1-1, with a weak D call TRBD1 (5 bases). Looked up from germline, CDR1 is SQVTM and CDR2 is ANQGSEA. Trimming pared 7 bases from V and 4 bases from J, leaving 16 bases between. The length of the CDR3 is 13 residues. The CDR3 DNA follows: TGCAGCGGGGAGTGGGGGTTGGGCACTGAAGCTTTCTTT. Encoded protein: CSGEWGLGTEAFF.

The chain links TRBV20-1 to TRBJ1-5; D is unclear. This CDR3 is 16 amino acids long. The germline V gene encodes CDR1 DFQATT and CDR2 SNEGSKA (reference sequence). The ends were cut back, 1 base at V and 5 bases at J, with 18 bases in the middle. This CDR3 is CSARVPRSIGDQPQHF. Written as DNA, the CDR3 is TGCAGTGCTAGAGTTCCTCGAAGTATCGGGGATCAGCCCCAGCATTTT.

This clonotype was counted only a few times. The chain is built from TRBV4-1 and TRBJ2-7, with TRBD1 as a possible D gene (6 bases). Trimming left V 4 bases short and J 3 bases short, with 16 bases between. The CDR3 extends over 15 amino acids. CDR1 is MGHRA and CDR2 is YSYEKL in the germline V gene. CDR3 nucleotide sequence: TGCGCCAGCAGCCCCTCGACAGGCCCCTTCTACGAGCAGTACTTC. This gives the protein CASSPSTGPFYEQYF.

This clonotype was detected only a few times. This chain connects TRBV4-2 to TRBJ1-2; TRBD1 might be the D (5 bases). CDR1 is LGHNA and CDR2 is YNFKEQ in the germline V gene. Trimming shortened V by 0 bases and J by 4 bases, and 9 bases separated the two germline ends. The CDR3 loop spans 14 amino acids. The CDR3, as DNA: TGTGCCAGCAGCCAAGAGGGACCCACCTATGGCTACACCTTC. Protein sequence: CASSQEGPTYGYTF.

This clonotype was observed many times. This rearrangement joins TRBV28 to TRBJ2-1, with 9 bases aligning to TRBD2. CDR1 is MDHEN, CDR2 SYDVKM, per germline. The CDR3 covers 16 residues. The trim removed 3 bases at V and 1 base at J, leaving 4 bases unmatched. DNA of the CDR3: TGTGCCAGCAGTTTGCCTAGCGGGATTTCCTACAATGAGCAGTTCTTC. Encoded protein: CASSLPSGISYNEQFF.